This T cell receptor (beta chain) comes out of a study of spatial heterogeneity in lung cancer. TCR cDNA molecules were tagged individually, and each one carried a unique molecular identifier. TCRdb itself ran the 5' RACE reads through MiXCR, one entry per CDR3 protein. This table holds 50,000 to 55,000 distinct CDR3 sequences, less than 9% found once. The CDR3 covers 18 residues. Trimming left V 0 bases short and J 0 bases short, with 16 bases between. CDR1 and CDR2 (germline): SGHRS, YFSETQ. As for time point: sample taken at primary tumor resection. No cells were sorted before sequencing. The whole RNA sequenced was extracted from tumor, nontumor lung or frozen PBMC.

The genes are TRBV5-1 and TRBJ1-3; no reliable D call. This clonotype was obtained from a female donor with early-stage non-small cell lung cancer. The sample was PBMCs, taken at surgery. The CDR3 nucleotides read TGCGCCAGCAGCTTGGTTACTTTGGCAGCCGCCTCTGGAAACACCATATATTTT. It is translated as CASSLVTLAAASGNTIYF.